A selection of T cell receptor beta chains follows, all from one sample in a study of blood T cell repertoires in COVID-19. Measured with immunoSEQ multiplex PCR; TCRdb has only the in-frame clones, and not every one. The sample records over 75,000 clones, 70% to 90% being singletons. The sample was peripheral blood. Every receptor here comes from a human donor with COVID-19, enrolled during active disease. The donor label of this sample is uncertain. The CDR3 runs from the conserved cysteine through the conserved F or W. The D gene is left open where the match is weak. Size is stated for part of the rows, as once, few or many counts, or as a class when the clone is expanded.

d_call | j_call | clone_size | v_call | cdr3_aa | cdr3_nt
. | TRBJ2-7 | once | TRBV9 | CASSVEAGGSYEQYF | TGTGCCAGCAGCGTAGAGGCAGGTGGCTCCTACGAGCAGTACTTC
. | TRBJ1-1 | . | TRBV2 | CASSELGGRTEAFF | TGTGCCAGCAGTGAACTAGGTGGGAGGACTGAAGCTTTCTTT
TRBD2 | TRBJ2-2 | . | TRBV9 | CASSGAFGLAGGVGELFF | TGTGCCAGCAGCGGAGCCTTCGGACTAGCGGGAGGGGTCGGGGAGCTGTTTTTT
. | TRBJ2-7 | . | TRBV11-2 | CASSLVQKPREQYF | TGTGCCAGCAGCTTAGTGCAGAAACCTAGAGAGCAGTACTTC
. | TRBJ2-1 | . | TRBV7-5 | CVRSLVLAESVEQFF | TGTGTCAGAAGCTTAGTACTAGCGGAGTCTGTTGAGCAGTTCTTC
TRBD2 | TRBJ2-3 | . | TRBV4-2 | CASSQDLRGGTDTQYF | TGTGCCAGCAGCCAAGATTTGCGGGGGGGCACAGATACGCAGTATTTT
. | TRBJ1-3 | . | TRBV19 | CASSITGSGNTIYF | TGTGCCAGTAGTATAACAGGCTCTGGAAACACCATATATTTT
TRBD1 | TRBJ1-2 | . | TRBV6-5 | CASFGQGGYTF | TGTGCCAGCTTTGGACAGGGTGGCTACACCTTC
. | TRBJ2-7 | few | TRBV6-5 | CASRAAGYTYEQYF | TGTGCCAGCAGGGCCGCGGGCTACACCTACGAGCAGTACTTC
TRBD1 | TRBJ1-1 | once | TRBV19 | CASRRTGTDTEAFF | TGTGCCAGTAGGAGGACAGGGACCGACACTGAAGCTTTCTTT
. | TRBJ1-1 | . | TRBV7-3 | CASSQGHQNTEAFF | TGTGCCAGCAGCCAGGGACACCAGAACACTGAAGCTTTCTTT
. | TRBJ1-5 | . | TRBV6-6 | CASSYSQGYSNQPQHF | TGTGCCAGCAGTTACTCCCAGGGATATAGCAATCAGCCCCAGCATTTT
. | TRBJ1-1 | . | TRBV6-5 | CASSYSIYGDTEAFF | TGTGCCAGCAGTTACTCGATTTACGGGGACACTGAAGCTTTCTTT
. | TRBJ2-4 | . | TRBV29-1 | CSVGESGFGKNIQYF | TGCAGCGTTGGGGAGAGCGGTTTTGGCAAAAACATTCAGTACTTC
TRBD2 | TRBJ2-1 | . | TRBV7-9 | CASSLERDYNEQFF | TGTGCCAGCAGCTTAGAGCGGGACTACAATGAGCAGTTCTTC
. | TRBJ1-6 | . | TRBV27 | CASSSGAGFGNSPLHF | TGTGCCAGCAGTTCAGGGGCCGGGTTTGGGAATTCACCCCTCCACTTT
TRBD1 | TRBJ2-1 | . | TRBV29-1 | CSGDSPGGNEQFF | TGCAGCGGGGACAGCCCGGGTGGGAATGAGCAGTTCTTC
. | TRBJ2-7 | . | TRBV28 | CASSLTESSYEQYF | TGTGCCAGCAGTCTAACAGAGAGCTCCTACGAGCAGTACTTC
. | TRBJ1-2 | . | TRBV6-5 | CASKDAGLNYGYTF | TGTGCCAGCAAGGATGCAGGTCTGAACTATGGCTACACCTTC
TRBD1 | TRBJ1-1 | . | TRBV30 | CAWDRVNTEAFF | TGTGCCTGGGACAGGGTGAACACTGAAGCTTTCTTT
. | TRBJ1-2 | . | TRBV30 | CAQRRGPGYTF | TGTGCCCAACGTAGGGGTCCCGGCTACACCTTC
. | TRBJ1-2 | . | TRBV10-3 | CAIKDLDSYGYTF | TGTGCCATCAAGGATTTGGACAGCTATGGCTACACCTTC
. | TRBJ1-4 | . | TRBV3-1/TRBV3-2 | CASSQDLRPNSGEKLFF | TGTGCCAGCAGCCAAGACCTTAGGCCCAACTCGGGTGAAAAACTGTTTTTT
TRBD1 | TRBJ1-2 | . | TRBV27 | CASSPGNRGYGYTF | TGTGCCAGCAGTCCCGGGAACAGGGGATATGGCTACACCTTC
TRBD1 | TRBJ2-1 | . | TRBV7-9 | CASSYGQGGYNEQFF | TGTGCCAGCAGCTACGGACAGGGGGGGTACAATGAGCAGTTCTTC
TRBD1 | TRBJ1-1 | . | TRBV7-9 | CASSLGQGRTEAFF | TGTGCCAGCAGCCTAGGACAGGGGAGGACTGAAGCTTTCTTT
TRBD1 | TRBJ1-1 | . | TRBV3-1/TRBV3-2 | CASSKRQGSTEAFF | TGTGCCAGCAGCAAACGACAGGGGTCCACTGAAGCTTTCTTT
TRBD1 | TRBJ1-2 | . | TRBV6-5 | CASSYKRQGGGYTF | TGTGCCAGCAGTTATAAGCGACAGGGAGGAGGCTACACCTTC
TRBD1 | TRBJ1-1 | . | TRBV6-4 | CASSQGAGTEAFF | TGTGCCAGCAGCCAGGGGGCCGGCACTGAAGCTTTCTTT
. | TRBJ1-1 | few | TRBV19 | CASSSDRNTEAFF | TGTGCCAGTAGTTCCGACAGAAACACTGAAGCTTTCTTT
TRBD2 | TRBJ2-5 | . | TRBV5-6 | CASTPQGGRGGLETQYF | TGTGCCAGCACGCCTCAAGGTGGACGGGGGGGCTTAGAGACCCAGTACTTC
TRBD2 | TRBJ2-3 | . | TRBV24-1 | CATSDGTSGGADTQYF | TGTGCCACCAGTGATGGAACTAGCGGGGGCGCAGATACGCAGTATTTT
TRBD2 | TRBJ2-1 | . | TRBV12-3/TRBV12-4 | CASSPGLANEQFF | TGTGCCAGCAGCCCGGGACTAGCCAATGAGCAGTTCTTC
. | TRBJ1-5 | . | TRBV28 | CATLLYGRATSNQPQHF | TGTGCCACCTTGCTTTACGGCAGGGCGACTAGCAATCAGCCCCAGCATTTT
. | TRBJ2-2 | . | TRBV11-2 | CASSSQGSVTGELFF | TGTGCCAGCAGCTCACAGGGCTCGGTCACCGGGGAGCTGTTTTTT
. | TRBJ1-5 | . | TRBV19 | CASSTEPAGNQPQHF | TGTGCCAGTAGTACGGAACCGGCGGGCAATCAGCCCCAGCATTTT
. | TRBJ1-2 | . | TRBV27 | CASSLEQDYGGGPDGYTF | TGTGCCAGCAGTTTAGAACAAGACTACGGGGGGGGCCCCGATGGCTACACCTTC
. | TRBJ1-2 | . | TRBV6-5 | CASQTGVSYGYTF | TGTGCCAGCCAGACAGGCGTTTCGTATGGCTACACCTTC
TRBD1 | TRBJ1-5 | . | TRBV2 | CASSLQGNNQPQHF | TGTGCCAGCAGTCTACAGGGGAACAATCAGCCCCAGCATTTT
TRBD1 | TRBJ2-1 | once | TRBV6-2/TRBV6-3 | CASSKSQGPADANEQFF | TGTGCCAGCAGCAAATCACAGGGGCCAGCTGACGCCAATGAGCAGTTCTTC
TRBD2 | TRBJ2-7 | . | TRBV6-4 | CATQGSGGPYEQYF | TGTGCCACCCAAGGGAGCGGGGGCCCCTACGAGCAGTACTTC
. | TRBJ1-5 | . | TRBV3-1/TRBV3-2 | CASSQELEFQPQHF | TGTGCCAGCAGCCAGGAGCTCGAGTTTCAGCCCCAGCATTTT
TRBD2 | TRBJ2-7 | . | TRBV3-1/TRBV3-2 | CASSPAGLADYEQYF | TGTGCCAGCAGCCCAGCGGGACTAGCGGACTACGAGCAGTACTTC
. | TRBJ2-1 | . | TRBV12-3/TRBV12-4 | CASSAQGFNEQFF | TGTGCCAGCAGTGCGCAGGGCTTCAATGAGCAGTTCTTC
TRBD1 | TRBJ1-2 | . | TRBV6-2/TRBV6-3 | CASSSPYRGEYGYTF | TGTGCCAGCAGTTCCCCGTACAGGGGGGAATATGGCTACACCTTC
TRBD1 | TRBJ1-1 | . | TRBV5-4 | CASSPPPTGGNTEAFF | TGTGCCAGCAGCCCGCCTCCGACAGGGGGAAACACTGAAGCTTTCTTT
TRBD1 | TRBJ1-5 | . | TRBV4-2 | CASSQDRDSAQPQHF | TGTGCCAGCAGCCAGGACAGGGACTCAGCTCAGCCCCAGCATTTT
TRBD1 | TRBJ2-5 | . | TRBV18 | CASSPIRTGEKETQYF | TGTGCCAGCTCACCAATAAGAACAGGGGAAAAAGAGACCCAGTACTTC
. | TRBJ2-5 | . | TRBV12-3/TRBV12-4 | CASSLRYQETQYF | TGTGCCAGCAGTTTGAGGTACCAAGAGACCCAGTACTTC
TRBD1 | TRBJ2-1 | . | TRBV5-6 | CANDSGTGYNEQFF | TGTGCCAATGACTCAGGGACAGGCTACAATGAGCAGTTCTTC
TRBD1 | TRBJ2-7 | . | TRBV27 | CASRTGPYEQYF | TGTGCCAGCAGGACAGGGCCCTACGAGCAGTACTTC
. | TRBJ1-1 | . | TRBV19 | CASSIGRENTEAFF | TGTGCCAGTAGTATAGGCAGGGAGAACACTGAAGCTTTCTTT
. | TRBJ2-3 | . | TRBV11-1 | CASSTTRDTQYF | TGTGCCAGCAGCACTACCCGGGATACGCAGTATTTT
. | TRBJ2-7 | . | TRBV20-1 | CSASAPIDSYEQYF | TGCAGTGCTAGTGCGCCTATTGACTCCTACGAGCAGTACTTC
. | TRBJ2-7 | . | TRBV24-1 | CATSDSSRYYEQYF | TGTGCCACCAGTGATTCATCGAGGTACTACGAGCAGTACTTC
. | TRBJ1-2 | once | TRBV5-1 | CASSLANSLGYGYTF | TGCGCCAGCAGCTTGGCGAACAGCCTCGGCTATGGCTACACCTTC
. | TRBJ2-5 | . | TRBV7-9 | CASSLEGSGTQYF | TGTGCCAGCAGCTTAGAGGGGTCAGGGACCCAGTACTTC